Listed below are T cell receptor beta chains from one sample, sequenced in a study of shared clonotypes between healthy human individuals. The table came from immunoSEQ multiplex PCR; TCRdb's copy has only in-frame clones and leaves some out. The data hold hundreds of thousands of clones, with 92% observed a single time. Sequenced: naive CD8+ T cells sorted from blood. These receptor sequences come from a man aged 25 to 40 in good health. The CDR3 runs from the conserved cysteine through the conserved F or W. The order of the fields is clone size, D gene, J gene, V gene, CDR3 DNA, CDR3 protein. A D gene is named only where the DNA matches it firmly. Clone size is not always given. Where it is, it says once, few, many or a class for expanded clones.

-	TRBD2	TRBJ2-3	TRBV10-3	TGTGCCACGACTAGCGGGAGGGCCACAGATACGCAGTATTTT	CATTSGRATDTQYF
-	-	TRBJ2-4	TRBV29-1	TGCAGCGCTATGACTGTAGCCAAAAACATTCAGTACTTC	CSAMTVAKNIQYF
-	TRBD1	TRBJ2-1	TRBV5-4	TGTGCCAGCAGCTCGACAGGGTCCGAGTTCTTC	CASSSTGSEFF
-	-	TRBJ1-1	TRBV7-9	TGTGCCAGCAGTACCAAGGACAGACCGAACACTGAAGCTTTCTTT	CASSTKDRPNTEAFF
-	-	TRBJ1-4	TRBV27	TGTGCCAGCGGTCGGGCAGGCACTAATGAAAAACTGTTTTTT	CASGRAGTNEKLFF
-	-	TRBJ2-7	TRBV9	TGTGCCAGCAGCGTCGGCCCCTTAGGCTCCTACGAGCAGTACTTC	CASSVGPLGSYEQYF
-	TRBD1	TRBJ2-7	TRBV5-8	TGTGCCAGCAGCGGCAGGGACAGGCCCTACGAGCAGTACTTC	CASSGRDRPYEQYF
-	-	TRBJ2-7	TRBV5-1	TGCGCCAGCAGCTCTGATTACGAGCAGTACTTC	CASSSDYEQYF
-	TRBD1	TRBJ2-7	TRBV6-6	TGTGCCAGCAGTTACGCGGGACAGGCCTACGAGCAGTACTTC	CASSYAGQAYEQYF
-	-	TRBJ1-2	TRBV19	TGTGCCAGTAGGAAACTTGGGGGCTATGGCTACACCTTC	CASRKLGGYGYTF
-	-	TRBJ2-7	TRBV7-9	TGTGCCAGCAGCCCCAGGGTCTACGAGCAGTACTTC	CASSPRVYEQYF
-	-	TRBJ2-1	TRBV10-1	TGCGCCAGCAGTGAGTCCCAGCTCGGCTACAATGAGCAGTTCTTC	CASSESQLGYNEQFF
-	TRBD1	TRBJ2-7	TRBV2	TGTGCCAGCAGGACACAGGGGGCCTCCTACGAGCAGTACTTC	CASRTQGASYEQYF
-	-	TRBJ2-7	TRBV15	TGTGCCACCAGCAGAGGGGCCGGGATCGAGCAGTACTTC	CATSRGAGIEQYF
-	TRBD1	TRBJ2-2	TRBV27	TGTGCCAGCAGTATCGAAGGGACAGCTGGCTACTACACCGGGGAGCTGTTTTTT	CASSIEGTAGYYTGELFF
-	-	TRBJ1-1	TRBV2	TGTGCCAGCAGTCAGGCGAACACTGAAGCTTTCTTT	CASSQANTEAFF
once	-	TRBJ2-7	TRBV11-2	TGTGCCAGCAGCGCCCGTGCTGACAGGCGGTACGAGCAGTACTTC	CASSARADRRYEQYF
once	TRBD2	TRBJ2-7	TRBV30	TGTGCCTGGAGTCCAGCGGGAGGGCCGTTCGGATGGGAGCAGTACTTC	CAWSPAGGPFGWEQYF
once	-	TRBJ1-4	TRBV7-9	TGTGCCAGCAGCTTCATCTCAACTAATGAAAAACTGTTTTTT	CASSFISTNEKLFF
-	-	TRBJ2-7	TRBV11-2	TGTGCCAGCAGCTTCCACACCTCCTACGAGCAGTACTTC	CASSFHTSYEQYF
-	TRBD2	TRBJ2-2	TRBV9	TGTGCCAGTCTCCCGACTAGCGGGAAAGGGAACACCGGGGAGCTGTTTTTT	CASLPTSGKGNTGELFF
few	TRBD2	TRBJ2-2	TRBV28	TGTGCCAGCAGTCTCCGACTAGCGGGACCCACCGGGGAGCTGTTTTTT	CASSLRLAGPTGELFF
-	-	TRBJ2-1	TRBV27	TGTGCCAGCAGGGGTGGGCGGGATCGGGGTGGTGAGCAGTTCTTC	CASRGGRDRGGEQFF
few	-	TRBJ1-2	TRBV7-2	TGTGCCAGCAGCTTAGTTCTAACAGTCACTAACTATGGCTACACCTTC	CASSLVLTVTNYGYTF
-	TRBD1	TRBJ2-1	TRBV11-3	TGTGCCAGCAGCACATACAGGGGTTACAATGAGCAGTTCTTC	CASSTYRGYNEQFF
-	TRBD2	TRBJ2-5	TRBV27	TGTGCCAGCAGTTTATCGAACGGGAGGCAAGAGACCCAGTACTTC	CASSLSNGRQETQYF
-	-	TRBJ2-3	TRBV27	TGTGCCAGCAGTTTGGACGTCTTTAGCACAGATACGCAGTATTTT	CASSLDVFSTDTQYF
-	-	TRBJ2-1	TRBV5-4	TGTGCCAGCAGCGCAGAGCACACCGAGTCCTACAATGAGCAGTTCTTC	CASSAEHTESYNEQFF
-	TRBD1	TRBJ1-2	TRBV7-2	TGTGCCAGCAGCTTAGTAGGGGGCCCCCGGGTCGATGGCTACACCTTC	CASSLVGGPRVDGYTF
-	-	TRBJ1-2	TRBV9	TGTGCCAGCAGCCCGGGCACAGGGACGGCGAACTATGGCTACACCTTC	CASSPGTGTANYGYTF
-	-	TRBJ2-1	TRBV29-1	TGCAGCGTTGAAGGGACGGCCTCGCTTTATGAGCAGTTCTTC	CSVEGTASLYEQFF
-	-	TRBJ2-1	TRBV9	TGTGCCAGCAGCGCAAAGTGGGACGGATCTTACAATGAGCAGTTCTTC	CASSAKWDGSYNEQFF
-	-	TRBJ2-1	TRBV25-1	TGTGCCAGCAGTGAATGGGCAGGGGACTACAATGAGCAGTTCTTC	CASSEWAGDYNEQFF
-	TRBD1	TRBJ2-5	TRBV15	TGTGCCACCAGCGCGGGACAGGGGCAAGAGACCCAGTACTTC	CATSAGQGQETQYF
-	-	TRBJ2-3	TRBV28	TGTGCCAGCAGTTTTTGGGGGGTTACAGATACGCAGTATTTT	CASSFWGVTDTQYF
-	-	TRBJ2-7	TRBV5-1	TGCGCCAGCAGCTCCCAGACAGGCTACGCTCAGTACTTC	CASSSQTGYAQYF
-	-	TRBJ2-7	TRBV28	TGTGCCAGCAGCACACCCCGGGCTACCTACGAGCAGTACTTC	CASSTPRATYEQYF
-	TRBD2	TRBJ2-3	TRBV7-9	TGTGCCAGCAGCCGGATGGGACTAGCTTTGAGAGATACGCAGTATTTT	CASSRMGLALRDTQYF
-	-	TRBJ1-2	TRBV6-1	TGTGCCAGCAGTGCGGGACAACACAACTATGGCTACACCTTC	CASSAGQHNYGYTF
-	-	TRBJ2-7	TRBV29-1	TGCAGCGTTGAAGAGGCGGACAGCTCCTACGAGCAGTACTTC	CSVEEADSSYEQYF
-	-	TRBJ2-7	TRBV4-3	TGCGCCAGCAGCCAAAAGAGGAATCCCTACGAGCAGTACTTC	CASSQKRNPYEQYF
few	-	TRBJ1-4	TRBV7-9	TGTGCCAGCAGCTTACTCGGGACGGAGGAGGAACTGTTTTTT	CASSLLGTEEELFF
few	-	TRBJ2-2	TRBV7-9	TGTGCCAGCAGCTTCAGCGGGAACACCGGGGAGCTGTTTTTT	CASSFSGNTGELFF
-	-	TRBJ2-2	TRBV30	TGTGCCTGGAGTAGGTCGGTGGGAGCCGGGGAGCTGTTTTTT	CAWSRSVGAGELFF
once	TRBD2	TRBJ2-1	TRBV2	TGTGCCAGCAAAGGGATTAGCGGGAGCATCGGTGAGCAGTTCTTC	CASKGISGSIGEQFF
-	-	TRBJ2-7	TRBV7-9	TGTGCCAGCACCACCTCTGCCAGGGCCTACGAGCAGTACTTC	CASTTSARAYEQYF
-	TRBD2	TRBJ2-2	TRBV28	TGTGCCAGCAGTTTAAGCCATGGACTAGCAGGCACCGGGGAGCTGTTTTTT	CASSLSHGLAGTGELFF
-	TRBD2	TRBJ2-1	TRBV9	TGTGCCAGCAGCGTAGACCTAGCGGACTACAATGAGCAGTTCTTC	CASSVDLADYNEQFF
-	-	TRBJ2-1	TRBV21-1	TGTGCCAGCATCTCGACAGGGGGCCTCGATGAGCAGTTCTTC	CASISTGGLDEQFF
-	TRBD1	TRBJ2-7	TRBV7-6	TGTGCCAGCAGCTTTGGGCCAGGGGGTTACGAGCAGTACTTC	CASSFGPGGYEQYF